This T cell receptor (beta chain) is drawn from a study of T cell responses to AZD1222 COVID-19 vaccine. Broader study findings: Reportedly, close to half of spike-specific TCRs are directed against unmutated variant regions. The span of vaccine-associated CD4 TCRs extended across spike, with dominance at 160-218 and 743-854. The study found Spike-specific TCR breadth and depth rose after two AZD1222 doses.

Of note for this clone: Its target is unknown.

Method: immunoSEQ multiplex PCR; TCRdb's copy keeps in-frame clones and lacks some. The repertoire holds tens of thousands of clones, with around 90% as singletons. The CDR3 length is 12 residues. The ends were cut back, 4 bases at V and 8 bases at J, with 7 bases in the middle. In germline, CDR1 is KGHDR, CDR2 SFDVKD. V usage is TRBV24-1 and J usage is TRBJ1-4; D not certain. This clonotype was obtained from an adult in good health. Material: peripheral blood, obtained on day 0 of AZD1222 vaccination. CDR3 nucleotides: TGTGCCACCAGTGAATTGGGGGAAAAACTGTTTTTT. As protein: CATSELGEKLFF.